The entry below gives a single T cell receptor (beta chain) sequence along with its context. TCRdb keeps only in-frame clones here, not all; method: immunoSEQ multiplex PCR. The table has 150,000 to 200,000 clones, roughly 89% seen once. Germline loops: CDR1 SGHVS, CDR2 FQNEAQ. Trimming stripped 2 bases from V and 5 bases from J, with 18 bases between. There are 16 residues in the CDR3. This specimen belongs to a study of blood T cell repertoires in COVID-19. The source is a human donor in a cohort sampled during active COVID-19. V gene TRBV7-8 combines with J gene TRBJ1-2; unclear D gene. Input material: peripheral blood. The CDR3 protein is CASSLPQASGYYGYTF. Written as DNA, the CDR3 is TGTGCCAGCAGCTTACCTCAGGCGTCCGGTTATTATGGCTACACCTTC. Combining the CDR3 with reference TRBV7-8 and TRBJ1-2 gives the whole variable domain GAGVSQSPRYKVAKRGQDVALRCDPISGHVSLFWYQQALGQGPEFLTYFQNEAQLDKSGLPSDRFFAERPEGSVSTLKIQRTQQEDSAVYLCASSLPQASGYYGYTFGSGTRLTVV.